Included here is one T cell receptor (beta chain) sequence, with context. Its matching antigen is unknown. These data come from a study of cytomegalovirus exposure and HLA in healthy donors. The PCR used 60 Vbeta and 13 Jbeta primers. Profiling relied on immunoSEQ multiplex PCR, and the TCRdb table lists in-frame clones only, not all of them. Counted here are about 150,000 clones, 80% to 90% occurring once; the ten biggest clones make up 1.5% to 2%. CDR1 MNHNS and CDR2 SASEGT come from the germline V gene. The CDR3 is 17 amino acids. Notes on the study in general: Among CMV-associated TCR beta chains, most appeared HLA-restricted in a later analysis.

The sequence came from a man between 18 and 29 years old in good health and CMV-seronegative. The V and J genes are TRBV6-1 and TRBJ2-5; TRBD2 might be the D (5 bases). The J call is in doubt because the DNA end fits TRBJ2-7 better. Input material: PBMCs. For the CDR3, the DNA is TGTGCCAGCAGTGAAGCAGGAGGCCTCATCTTCTCCTACGAGCAGTACTTC. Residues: CASSEAGGLIFSYEQYF.